These T cell receptor beta chains were read from a single sample in a study of cytomegalovirus exposure and HLA in healthy donors. The protocol was immunoSEQ multiplex PCR, while the TCRdb copy is restricted to in-frame clones and leaves out a portion. The sample contains approximately 160,000 clones, around 67% of which appear only once. The sequencing sample was made of PBMCs. The receptors were gathered from a woman aged 18-29 years in good health and CMV-seropositive. Each CDR3 is given with its conserved first and last residue. Fields, in order: V gene, D gene, clone size, J gene, CDR3 DNA, CDR3 protein. A D gene is named only where the DNA matches it firmly. Size values are once, few and many counts, or a class for expanded clones, and some rows have none.

TRBV7-9	-	few	TRBJ1-1	TGTGCCAGCAGCCAGGGACAGAACACTGAAGCTTTCTTT	CASSQGQNTEAFF
TRBV4-2	TRBD2	-	TRBJ2-3	TGTGCCAGCAGCCAAGAAGAAGCGGGAGGGTCGGCAGATACGCAGTATTTT	CASSQEEAGGSADTQYF
TRBV5-5	TRBD1	-	TRBJ2-1	TGTGCCAGCAGCTTTGCTCCCCGACAGGGAAGGTCCTACAATGAGCAGTTCTTC	CASSFAPRQGRSYNEQFF
TRBV7-8	-	-	TRBJ1-2	TGTGCCAGCAGCGCGGAAACAACAGGCTATGGCTACACCTTC	CASSAETTGYGYTF
TRBV5-1	-	few	TRBJ2-1	TGCGCCAGCAGGGTCTGGGAGAATGAGCAGTTCTTC	CASRVWENEQFF
TRBV28	-	-	TRBJ1-2	TGTGCCAGCAGTTCCAGCGGTCCAAATGGCTACACCTTC	CASSSSGPNGYTF
TRBV9	TRBD1	-	TRBJ1-2	TGTGCCAGCAGCGTCGGAACGTCCCGGGACAGCACCGGTGGCTACACCTTC	CASSVGTSRDSTGGYTF
TRBV5-1	TRBD1	-	TRBJ1-2	TGCGCCAGCAGCCAAGTCCCGGGACAGGGGCGTTCGGACTATGGCTACACCTTC	CASSQVPGQGRSDYGYTF
TRBV6-5	-	-	TRBJ1-4	TGTGCAAGCAGCCTCGTAACTAATGAAAAACTGTTTTTT	CASSLVTNEKLFF
TRBV28	-	-	TRBJ1-1	TGTGCCAGCAGTGAAGCGGGAGGGTGGAGATCTTTCTTT	CASSEAGGWRSFF
TRBV5-1	TRBD1	-	TRBJ2-1	TGCGCCAGCAGCTTGTTTTTTCGACAGGGAGCCCGCAATGAGCAGTTCTTC	CASSLFFRQGARNEQFF
TRBV6-5	-	-	TRBJ1-6	TGTGCCAGCAGTTACAGGGAACAGGGTAATTCACCCCTCCACTTT	CASSYREQGNSPLHF
TRBV6-1	-	-	TRBJ1-5	TGTGCCAGCAACCAGGTTCCCTTCGATCAGCCCCAGCATTTT	CASNQVPFDQPQHF
TRBV7-6	TRBD1	once	TRBJ2-7	TGTGCCAGCAGCGCTGGGACAGGGACCCACGAGCAGTACTTC	CASSAGTGTHEQYF
TRBV6-6	-	-	TRBJ2-3	TGTGCCAGCAGCTATACTAGGAGTCGCACAGATACGCAGTATTTT	CASSYTRSRTDTQYF
TRBV30	-	-	TRBJ1-5	TGTGCCTGGAGTGCAGGGGCCAGCAATCAGCCCCAGCATTTT	CAWSAGASNQPQHF
TRBV7-9	TRBD2	-	TRBJ2-1	TGTGCCAGCAGCTTAGGACTAGCGGGCACCAGTGAGCAGTTCTTC	CASSLGLAGTSEQFF
TRBV7-2	-	-	TRBJ2-3	TGTGCCAGCAGCTTAGTGCAGGTGGGCACAGATACGCAGTATTTT	CASSLVQVGTDTQYF
TRBV6-6	-	-	TRBJ2-7	TGTGCCAGCAGTTACTCTGGCGGGACCTCCTACGAGCAGTACTTC	CASSYSGGTSYEQYF
TRBV4-3	-	-	TRBJ2-7	TGCGCCAGCAGCCCGACAGCCTCCTCCTACGAGCAGTACTTC	CASSPTASSYEQYF
TRBV5-1	-	-	TRBJ2-5	TGCGCCAGCAGTAGCAGGGGCCAAGAGACCCAGTACTTC	CASSSRGQETQYF
TRBV28	TRBD1	once	TRBJ2-7	TGTGCCAGCAATAGACAGGGAAGTTACGAGCAGTACTTC	CASNRQGSYEQYF
TRBV18	TRBD1	-	TRBJ1-6	TGTGCCAGCTCACCCGGACAGGGGGATTCACCCCTCCACTTT	CASSPGQGDSPLHF
TRBV5-8	-	-	TRBJ1-5	TGTGCCAGCAGTTTCGCGGGGGCTCAGCCCCAGCATTTT	CASSFAGAQPQHF
TRBV5-4	-	-	TRBJ1-2	TGTGCCAGCACAAAGGTGGGCAACTATGGCTACACCTTC	CASTKVGNYGYTF
TRBV4-2	-	few	TRBJ1-5	TGTGCCAGCAGCCAGCAGGGTGATCAGCCCCAGCATTTT	CASSQQGDQPQHF
TRBV6-5	-	-	TRBJ1-5	TGTGCCAGCAGTTACTCGACCGGGAGCAATCAGCCCCAGCATTTT	CASSYSTGSNQPQHF
TRBV5-1	TRBD1	few	TRBJ1-4	TGCGCCAGCAGCTTGTGGCAAACAACCGGGACAGGTGCAACTAATGAAAAACTGTTTTTT	CASSLWQTTGTGATNEKLFF
TRBV6-4	-	-	TRBJ2-3	TGTGCCAGCAGTGAGGGAGCGGAGGGGCCAGATACGCAGTATTTT	CASSEGAEGPDTQYF
TRBV5-4	-	once	TRBJ2-6	TGTGCCAGCAGCTTGAGAGTAGGCCGCGGGCGGGGGGCCAACGTCCTGACTTTC	CASSLRVGRGRGANVLTF
TRBV30	TRBD2	-	TRBJ2-3	TGTGCCTGCCGACTAGCGGGAGGAGATACGCAGTATTTT	CACRLAGGDTQYF
TRBV9	TRBD2	-	TRBJ2-1	TGTGCCAGCAGCCCACGACCGACTAGCGCGAACCAGTTCTTC	CASSPRPTSANQFF
TRBV27	-	-	TRBJ1-5	TGTGCCAGCAGTGTCCGCGAGAATCAGCCCCAGCATTTT	CASSVRENQPQHF
TRBV27	-	-	TRBJ2-1	TGTGCCAGCAGTTTATCGGGGTTTAGCGCACTCTACAATGAGCAGTTCTTC	CASSLSGFSALYNEQFF
TRBV30	-	-	TRBJ2-5	TGTGCCTGGAGTCCCTCCCAAGAGACCCAGTACTTC	CAWSPSQETQYF
TRBV5-1	TRBD1	-	TRBJ2-7	TGCGCCAGCAGGCCGGGACAGGGGGCCCACGAGCAGTACTTC	CASRPGQGAHEQYF
TRBV6-5	-	-	TRBJ2-7	TGTGCCAGCAGTATGGACAGCGCGATTTCCTACGAGCAGTACTTC	CASSMDSAISYEQYF
TRBV29-1	-	few	TRBJ1-4	TGCAGCGTTGGCCGAGGGTTTGCTGAAAAACTGTTTTTT	CSVGRGFAEKLFF
TRBV6-1	TRBD2	few	TRBJ2-2	TGTGCCAGCAGGGGGACTAGCGGGAGCACCGGGGAGCTGTTTTTT	CASRGTSGSTGELFF
TRBV28	TRBD2	once	TRBJ2-7	TGTGCCAGCAGTTCCGGATCGCGTAGCGGGAGAATACCCGACGAGCAGTACTTC	CASSSGSRSGRIPDEQYF
TRBV18	-	-	TRBJ2-1	TGTGCCAGCTCAGCTAACAGCAATGAGCAGTTCTTC	CASSANSNEQFF
TRBV7-9	TRBD1	-	TRBJ2-1	TGTGCCAGCAGGGCCGGGACAGCAGTTGAGCAGTTCTTC	CASRAGTAVEQFF
TRBV2	TRBD1	few	TRBJ2-3	TGTGCCAGCAGATGGATTGGGACAGGTAACACAGATACGCAGTATTTT	CASRWIGTGNTDTQYF
TRBV18	-	-	TRBJ1-2	TGTGCCAGCTCAACAGAAACACAACCACTCAACTATGGCTACACCTTC	CASSTETQPLNYGYTF